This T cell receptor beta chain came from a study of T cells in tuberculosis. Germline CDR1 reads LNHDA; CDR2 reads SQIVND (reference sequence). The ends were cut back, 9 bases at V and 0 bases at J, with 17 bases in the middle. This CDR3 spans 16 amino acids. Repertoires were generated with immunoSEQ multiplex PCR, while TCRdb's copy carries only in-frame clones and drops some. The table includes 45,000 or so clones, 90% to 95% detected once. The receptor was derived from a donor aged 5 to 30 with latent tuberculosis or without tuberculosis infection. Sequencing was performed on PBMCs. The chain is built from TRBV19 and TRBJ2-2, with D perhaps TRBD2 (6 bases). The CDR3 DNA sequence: TGTGCCAGCCAACCCATTGGACTAACGAACACCGGGGAGCTGTTTTTT. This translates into CASQPIGLTNTGELFF.